One and the same sample provided the 14 T cell receptor beta chains below, sequenced in a study of shared clonotypes between healthy human individuals. Here immunoSEQ multiplex PCR was the method, and the copy in TCRdb shows in-frame clones only, minus some. This table has millions of clones, roughly 95% appearing once. CD45RO negativity and positive selection for CCR7 defined naive CD8 cells, a population that excluded terminally differentiated effector memory CD45RA+ cells. Sequenced input: naive CD8+ T cells sorted from blood. These receptors all come from a man in his late teens or twenties in good health.

J is TRBJ2-7 and V is TRBV9, with a possible D match to TRBD2 (5 bases). Trimming pared 0 bases from V and 2 bases from J, leaving 9 bases between. The CDR3 sequence is 14 residues long. The V gene's germline CDR1 is SGDLS and CDR2 YYNGEE. Here the CDR3 reads CASSVAGNPYEQYF. DNA of the CDR3: TGTGCCAGCAGCGTAGCGGGAAACCCCTACGAGCAGTACTTC.

The rearrangement links TRBV6-5 to TRBJ2-7; D unresolved. The V gene's germline CDR1 is MNHEY and CDR2 SVGAGI. The V gene lost 7 bases and the J gene lost 2 bases, with 15 bases spanning the gap. CDR3 length: 14 residues. The CDR3, as DNA: TGTGCCAGCACTGGGGAACGCCCTCCCTACGAGCAGTACTTC. This encodes CASTGERPPYEQYF.

The chain couples TRBV7-9 to TRBJ1-1, with D possibly being TRBD1 (6 bases). Germline-derived CDR1 and CDR2 are SEHNR and FQNEAQ (reference sequence). The ends were cut back, 5 bases at V and 3 bases at J, with 19 bases in the middle. The CDR3 has 16 residues. CDR3 sequence reads: CASSAYSGGRDTEAFF. The CDR3 nucleotides read TGTGCCAGCAGCGCATACAGTGGGGGCAGGGACACTGAAGCTTTCTTT.

This rearrangement joins TRBV4-1 to TRBJ2-7; 11 bases fit TRBD1. The J segment lost 0 bases and the V segment lost 3 bases, leaving 7 bases of the junction unmatched. From germline, CDR1 is MGHRA and CDR2 YSYEKL. There are 17 residues in the CDR3. The CDR3 region is CASSQSPGTGGSYEQYF. CDR3 nucleotide sequence: TGCGCCAGCAGCCAGTCCCCCGGGACAGGGGGCTCCTACGAGCAGTACTTC.

This clone has just one count. This sequence joins TRBV5-1 and TRBJ2-3; 13 bases line up with TRBD2. Germline CDR1 is SGHRS and CDR2 is YFSETQ. The CDR3 spans 18 residues. J was trimmed by 0 bases and V by 1 base; bases with no gene match: 5. CDR3 in amino acids: CASSLKLAGGSSTDTQYF. CDR3 coding DNA: TGCGCCAGCAGCTTGAAACTAGCGGGAGGGTCTAGCACAGATACGCAGTATTTT.

The chain employs TRBV4-3 and TRBJ2-2; D is unresolved. Trimming pared 1 base from V and 1 base from J, leaving 7 bases between. Germline V CDR1 and CDR2: LGHNA, YSLEER. The CDR3 is 15 amino acids. For the CDR3, the DNA is TGCGCCAGCAGCCAAGTGTTAGGGAACACCGGGGAGCTGTTTTTT. This encodes CASSQVLGNTGELFF.

V gene TRBV27 combines with J gene TRBJ2-4; D is unresolved. The CDR3 length is 16 residues. Germline assignment: CDR1 MNHEY and CDR2 SMNVEV (reference sequence). V shed 2 bases and J shed 1 base, with 12 bases lying between them. The CDR3 region is CASSLDAPRAKNIQYF. The DNA of the CDR3 is TGTGCCAGCAGTTTAGACGCGCCGAGGGCCAAAAACATTCAGTACTTC.

The V gene is TRBV2, the J gene TRBJ1-3, with D perhaps TRBD1 (5 bases). Trimming left V 5 bases short and J 3 bases short, with 14 bases between. The germline CDR1 and CDR2 sequences are SNHLY and FYNNEI. The CDR3 totals 15 residues. In DNA, the CDR3 is TGTGCCAGCAGTATAAGCCCGGGGCTTGGAAACACCATATATTTT. Residues: CASSISPGLGNTIYF.

The chain employs TRBV25-1 and TRBJ2-7; a possible D gene is TRBD1 (6 bases). The CDR3 length is 16 residues. The germline V gene has CDR1 MGHDK and CDR2 SYGVNS. The germline V and J ends were trimmed by 4 bases and 6 bases, with 22 bases remaining between them. The DNA of the CDR3 is TGTGCCAGCAGTGGGTTCACAGGGCAAGGGGCCGGCGAGCAGTACTTC. Translated, it gives CASSGFTGQGAGEQYF.

The J gene is TRBJ1-1, the V gene TRBV15; D is perhaps TRBD1 (5 bases). V was pared by 9 bases and J by 1 base, with 12 bases between. CDR1 is LNHNV and CDR2 is YYDKDF in the germline V gene (reference sequence). This CDR3 comprises 13 residues. CDR3: CATRDPQNTEAFF. Written as DNA, the CDR3 is TGTGCCACTCGGGACCCTCAGAACACTGAAGCTTTCTTT.

V gene TRBV27 combines with J gene TRBJ1-4, with TRBD1 matching 8 bases. The CDR3 is 16 amino acids. In germline, CDR1 is MNHEY, CDR2 SMNVEV (reference sequence). Trimming cost V 6 bases and J 3 bases; bases outside gene matches: 9. CDR3 DNA sequence: TGTGCCAGCAGCCAATCCCCGGACAGGGCTAATGAAAAACTGTTTTTT. The encoded protein is CASSQSPDRANEKLFF.

The CDR3 nucleotides read TGTGCCAGCAGCGCCCACCCCACGGGGCCCGGAAACTATGGCTACACCTTC. Translation: CASSAHPTGPGNYGYTF. This rearrangement joins TRBV5-4 to TRBJ1-2; D perhaps matches TRBD1 (5 bases). Germline assignment: CDR1 SGHNT and CDR2 YYREEE (reference sequence). The CDR3 length is 17 residues. Trimming left V 4 bases short and J 2 bases short, with 21 bases between.

The V gene is TRBV14, the J gene TRBJ1-3; D possibly corresponds to TRBD1 (6 bases). Trimming stripped 1 base from V and 6 bases from J, with 13 bases between. The CDR3 spans 15 residues. Germline loops: CDR1 SGHDN, CDR2 FVKESK. CDR3 coding DNA: TGTGCCAGCAGCCAAGGCTGGGGGCTTGTAAACACCATATATTTT. Translated, it gives CASSQGWGLVNTIYF.

The chain joins TRBV7-9 to TRBJ1-2; 9 bases are a match to TRBD1. CDR3 size: 16 residues. With V trimmed by 5 bases and J by 5 bases, 12 bases remained unmatched. Per the germline V gene, CDR1 is SEHNR and CDR2 is FQNEAQ (reference sequence). The CDR3 loop is CASSPGTGTIGYGYTF. The CDR3 DNA reads TGTGCCAGCAGCCCCGGGACAGGGACAATCGGTTATGGCTACACCTTC. The variable domain in full, with the rest retrieved from reference TRBV7-9 and TRBJ1-2, is DTGVSQNPRHKITKRGQNVTFRCDPISEHNRLYWYRQTLGQGPEFLTYFQNEAQLEKSRLLSDRFSAERPKGSFSTLEIQRTEQGDSAMYLCASSPGTGTIGYGYTFGSGTRLTVV.